The rows below give T cell receptor beta chains drawn from one sample of a study of identical twins. TCRdb analysed the 5' RACE reads with MiXCR anew, one entry per CDR3 protein. The table includes just under 650,000 distinct CDR3 sequences, 7.1% detected once. Another study also made use of these data, one on yellow fever vaccine responses in identical twins.

Sequencing was done on a sample of PBMCs. These TCRs come from a woman younger than 30 in good health. CDR3s include the opening cysteine and the closing phenylalanine or tryptophan. The order of the fields is D gene, V gene, J gene, clone size, CDR3 DNA, CDR3 protein. D genes are given only for firm matches. Only some rows state a clone size, as once, few, many or a class for expanded clones.

>.|TRBV5-1|TRBJ2-3|.
TGCGCCAGCAGCTTGGTGGAGCCCACCCGGGATACGCAGTATTTT
CASSLVEPTRDTQYF
>TRBD2|TRBV13|TRBJ2-1|.
TGTGCCAGCAGCCCTCGACCCCGGGGAGGGCCCAACAATGAGCAGTTCTTC
CASSPRPRGGPNNEQFF
>TRBD1|TRBV25-1|TRBJ1-2|few
TGTGCCAGCAGTGAACGGGACAGCGTCCCTGGCTACACCTTC
CASSERDSVPGYTF
>.|TRBV9|TRBJ2-1|.
TGTGCCAGCAGCGTAGAGGGTAGCGGATACAATGAGCAGTTCTTC
CASSVEGSGYNEQFF
>TRBD2|TRBV27|TRBJ2-7|.
TGTGCCAGCAGTGGAAGGACTAGCGCATACGAGCAGTACTTC
CASSGRTSAYEQYF
>.|TRBV20-1|TRBJ2-1|.
TGCAGTGCTAGAATTTCCCTCGGGGTATACAATGAGCAGTTCTTC
CSARISLGVYNEQFF
>.|TRBV15|TRBJ2-2|many
TGTGCCACCAGCCTCTTGGGCGGGGAGCTGTTTTTT
CATSLLGGELFF
>TRBD2|TRBV27|TRBJ2-7|many
TGTGCCAGCAGCCTAGCGGGAGGAGGAGGCGAGCAGTACTTC
CASSLAGGGGEQYF
>.|TRBV5-6|TRBJ1-6|few
TGTGCCAGCAGCTTGGGAACCGGGTCTCCACCCGATAATTCACCCCTCCACTTT
CASSLGTGSPPDNSPLHF
>.|TRBV24-1|TRBJ2-7|many
TGTGCCACCAGTGATTCCGGGACGGTTGCCTACGAGCAGTACTTC
CATSDSGTVAYEQYF
>.|TRBV7-9|TRBJ1-1|many
TGTGCCAGCAGCACGGGAACGAACACTGAAGCTTTCTTT
CASSTGTNTEAFF
>.|TRBV7-8|TRBJ1-2|few
TGTGCCAGCAGCTTAGGTCAGGGGAGCTACTATGGCTACACCTTC
CASSLGQGSYYGYTF
>.|TRBV10-2|TRBJ2-2|few
TGCGCCAGCAGTGAGTTTCCGAACACCGGGGAGCTGTTTTTT
CASSEFPNTGELFF
>.|TRBV20-1|TRBJ1-2|many
TGCAGTGCAATGACCGTTAAGGGGGGCTACACCTTC
CSAMTVKGGYTF
>.|TRBV29-1|TRBJ2-7|many
TGCAGCGTTGAAGATCGGCGGGACTACGAGCAGTACTTC
CSVEDRRDYEQYF
>.|TRBV12-3/TRBV12-4|TRBJ1-2|few
TGTGCCAGCAGTCCCGCCGGCTTTGGAGGCTACACCTTC
CASSPAGFGGYTF
>.|TRBV12-3/TRBV12-4|TRBJ1-1|few
TGTGCCAGCACTTTAGGGGCCTCACGAGCTTTCTTT
CASTLGASRAFF
>TRBD1|TRBV7-8|TRBJ2-1|many
TGTGCCAGCAGCTTAGCGATGGCGGGACAGGGCAGGGATGAGCAGTTCTTC
CASSLAMAGQGRDEQFF
>.|TRBV7-8|TRBJ2-4|few
TGTGCCAGCAGCTTAGAAGGGGCGGGCGACAAAAACATTCAGTACTTC
CASSLEGAGDKNIQYF
>.|TRBV10-2|TRBJ2-1|.
TGCGCCAGCAGTGAGTTCTACAATGAGCAGTTCTTC
CASSEFYNEQFF
>TRBD1|TRBV20-1|TRBJ2-3|few
TGCAGTGCGACCCCGGCCCGGGGACAGGGCGGGGCAGATACGCAGTATTTT
CSATPARGQGGADTQYF
>.|TRBV6-2/TRBV6-3|TRBJ2-7|.
TGTGCCAGCAGTCAGTGGCAGGGAAGCTACGAGCAGTACTTC
CASSQWQGSYEQYF
>.|TRBV2|TRBJ1-4|.
TGTGCCAGCAGTGAAGCCGTGGGTGGTAATGAAAAACTGTTTTTT
CASSEAVGGNEKLFF
>.|TRBV28|TRBJ2-1|many
TGTGCCAGCACAAACCGGGACCTTGAGCAGTTCTTC
CASTNRDLEQFF
>TRBD2|TRBV12-3/TRBV12-4|TRBJ2-7|few
TGTGCCAGCAGTTTAGCGGGAGGGCACGACGAGCAGTACTTC
CASSLAGGHDEQYF
>.|TRBV12-3/TRBV12-4|TRBJ2-3|many
TGTGCCAGCAGTTTTGGTGGGGATACGCAGTATTTT
CASSFGGDTQYF
>.|TRBV28|TRBJ2-7|.
TGTGCCAGCAGTCCCATGGGGTTAAGCTCCTACGAGCAGTACTTC
CASSPMGLSSYEQYF
>.|TRBV4-1|TRBJ1-1|few
TGCGCCAGCAGCCAAGATTTGGGGCGAGGAGCTTTCTTT
CASSQDLGRGAFF
>TRBD2|TRBV12-3/TRBV12-4|TRBJ2-1|.
TGTGCCAGCAGTTTCGGTGCGGGGGGGCTATACAATGAGCAGTTCTTC
CASSFGAGGLYNEQFF
>.|TRBV6-5|TRBJ2-7|few
TGTGCCAGCAGTTTGCCTTCGGGAGCCGGCGAGCAGTACTTC
CASSLPSGAGEQYF
>.|TRBV3-1|TRBJ2-2|many
TGTGCCAGCAGCTCAACAGGGACCACCGGGGAGCTGTTTTTT
CASSSTGTTGELFF
>TRBD2|TRBV5-1|TRBJ2-7|many
TGCGCCAGCAGCTCCCGGACTAGCGGGATCGACGAGCAGTACTTC
CASSSRTSGIDEQYF
>TRBD2|TRBV2|TRBJ2-7|many
TGTGCCAGCAGGCCCACTAGCGGGAGCTCCTACGAGCAGTACTTC
CASRPTSGSSYEQYF
>TRBD1|TRBV29-1|TRBJ1-1|many
TGCAGCGCCGATGACAGGGGGGATACTGAAGCTTTCTTT
CSADDRGDTEAFF
>.|TRBV14|TRBJ2-2|few
TGTGCCAGCAGCCGGTCCGGGCTATCCACCGGGGAGCTGTTTTTT
CASSRSGLSTGELFF
>TRBD1|TRBV12-3/TRBV12-4|TRBJ2-3|many
TGTGCCAGCAGTGAAGGACAGGGTTGGGATACGCAGTATTTT
CASSEGQGWDTQYF
>.|TRBV6-1|TRBJ2-2|few
TGTGCCAGCAGTCCTTCCGACGGAGCGAGCACCGGGGAGCTGTTTTTT
CASSPSDGASTGELFF
>.|TRBV5-1|TRBJ2-7|many
TGCGCCAGCAGCTTGCCCAGGGACTACGAGCAGTACTTC
CASSLPRDYEQYF
>TRBD1|TRBV11-2|TRBJ2-1|many
TGTGCCAGCAGCCCCACCGGGACAGGGTTTTTCAATGAGCAGTTCTTC
CASSPTGTGFFNEQFF
>.|TRBV10-3|TRBJ1-6|few
TGTGCCATCAGTGAATCGCAGAATTCACCCCTCCACTTT
CAISESQNSPLHF
>.|TRBV24-1|TRBJ2-1|few
TGTGCCACCAGTGGCCTAGGGGGGGAGCTGGTTGAGCAGTTCTTC
CATSGLGGELVEQFF
>.|TRBV10-3|TRBJ2-2|many
TGTGCCATCAGTGCGGTCACCACGAACACCGGGGAGCTGTTTTTT
CAISAVTTNTGELFF
>TRBD2|TRBV19|TRBJ2-1|.
TGTGCCAGTAGTGCCTGGACTAGCGGGGGGAATGAGCAGTTCTTC
CASSAWTSGGNEQFF
>.|TRBV21-1|TRBJ2-4|many
TGTGCCAGCAGCAAAACTAGCGGGAGTAGGTCCAAAAACATTCAGTACTTC
CASSKTSGSRSKNIQYF
>.|TRBV4-1|TRBJ1-4|few
TGCGCCAGCAGCCAAGATGCGGGGGCAACTAATGAAAAACTGTTTTTT
CASSQDAGATNEKLFF